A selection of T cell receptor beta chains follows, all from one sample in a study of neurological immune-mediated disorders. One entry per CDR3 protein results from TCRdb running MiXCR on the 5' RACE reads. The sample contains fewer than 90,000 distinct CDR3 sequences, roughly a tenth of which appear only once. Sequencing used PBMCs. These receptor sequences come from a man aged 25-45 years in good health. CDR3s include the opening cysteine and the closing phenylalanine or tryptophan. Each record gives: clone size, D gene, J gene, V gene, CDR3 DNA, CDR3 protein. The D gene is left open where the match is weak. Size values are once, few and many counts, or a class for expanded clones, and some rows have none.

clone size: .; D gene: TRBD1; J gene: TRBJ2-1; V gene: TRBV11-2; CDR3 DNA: TGTGCCAGCAGCATCCTATCAGGGGGCGGCTACAATGAGCAGTTCTTC; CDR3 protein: CASSILSGGGYNEQFF
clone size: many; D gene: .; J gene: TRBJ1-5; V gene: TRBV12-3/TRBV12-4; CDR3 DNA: TGTGCCAGCAGTTCAGGAGGCAATCAGCCCCAGCATTTT; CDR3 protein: CASSSGGNQPQHF
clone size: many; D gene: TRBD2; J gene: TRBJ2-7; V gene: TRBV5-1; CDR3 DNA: TGCGCCAGCAGCTTGGCGACTAGCACGGAGCAGTACTTC; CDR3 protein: CASSLATSTEQYF
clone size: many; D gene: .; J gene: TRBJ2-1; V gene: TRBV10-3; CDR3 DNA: TGTGCCATCAGTGACTCTGGGATAACCTACAATGAGCAGTTCTTC; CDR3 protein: CAISDSGITYNEQFF
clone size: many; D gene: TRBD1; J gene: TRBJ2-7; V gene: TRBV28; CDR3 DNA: TGTGCCAGCACCCTGCCCACCGGACAGGGGCCGTACGAGCAGTACTTC; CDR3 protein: CASTLPTGQGPYEQYF
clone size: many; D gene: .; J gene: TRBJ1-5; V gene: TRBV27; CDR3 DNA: TGTGCCAGCAGTCTATGGTGGAGGGCAGGGAGCAATCAGCCCCAGCATTTT; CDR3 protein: CASSLWWRAGSNQPQHF
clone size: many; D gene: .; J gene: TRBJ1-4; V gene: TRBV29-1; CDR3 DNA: TGCAGCGCCCACCGGGACTCAGATGAAAAACTGTTTTTT; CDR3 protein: CSAHRDSDEKLFF
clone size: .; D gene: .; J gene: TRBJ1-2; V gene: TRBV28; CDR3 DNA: TGTGCCAGCAGCCCCGTAACCATACATGGCTACACCTTC; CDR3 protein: CASSPVTIHGYTF
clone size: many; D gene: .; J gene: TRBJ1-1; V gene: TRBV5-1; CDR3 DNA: TGCGCCAGCAGCTTTTCCGACCGGGGGGCTCTTGAAGCTTTCTTT; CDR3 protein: CASSFSDRGALEAFF
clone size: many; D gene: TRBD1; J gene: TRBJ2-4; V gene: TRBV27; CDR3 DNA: TGTGCCAGCAGCCAGACAGGGGGGGGCTTCGGCATTCAGTACTTC; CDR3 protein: CASSQTGGGFGIQYF
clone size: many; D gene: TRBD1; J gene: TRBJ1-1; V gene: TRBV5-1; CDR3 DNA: TGCGCCAGCAGCGAGAGGGCGGGACAGGGGGCCGAAGCTTTCTTT; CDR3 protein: CASSERAGQGAEAFF
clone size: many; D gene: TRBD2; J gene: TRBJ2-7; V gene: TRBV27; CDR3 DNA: TGTGCCAGCAGCGGGAGGCCCGCTACCGAGCAGTACTTC; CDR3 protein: CASSGRPATEQYF
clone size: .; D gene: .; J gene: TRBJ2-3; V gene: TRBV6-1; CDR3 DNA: TGTGCCAGCAGTGAAAAGCGGGCCCTGTCTGATACGCAGTATTTT; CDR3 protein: CASSEKRALSDTQYF
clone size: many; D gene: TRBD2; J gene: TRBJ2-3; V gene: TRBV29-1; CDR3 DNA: TGCAGCGTTTCTACCGGGACTAACACAGATACGCAGTATTTT; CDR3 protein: CSVSTGTNTDTQYF
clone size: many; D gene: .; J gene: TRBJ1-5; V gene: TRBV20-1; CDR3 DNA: TGCAGTGCTATTCAGGGTAGCAATCAGCCCCAGCATTTT; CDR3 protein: CSAIQGSNQPQHF
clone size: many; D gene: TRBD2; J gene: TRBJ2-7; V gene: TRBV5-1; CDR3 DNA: TGCGCCAGCAGCTTGATACAGCGGGAGGTCTACGAGCAGTACTTC; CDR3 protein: CASSLIQREVYEQYF
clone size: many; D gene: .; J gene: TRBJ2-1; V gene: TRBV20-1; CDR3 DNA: TGCAGTGCTAGCCAGACAGGCTACACCTACAATGAGCAGTTCTTC; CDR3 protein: CSASQTGYTYNEQFF
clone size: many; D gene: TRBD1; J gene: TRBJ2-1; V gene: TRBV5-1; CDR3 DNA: TGCGCCAGCAGCGTCGACGGACAGGAATACAATGAGCAGTTCTTC; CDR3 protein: CASSVDGQEYNEQFF
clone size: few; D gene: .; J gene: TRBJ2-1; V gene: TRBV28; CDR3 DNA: TGTGCCAGCAGTCTCGGACCGCGTAATGAGCAGTTCTTC; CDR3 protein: CASSLGPRNEQFF
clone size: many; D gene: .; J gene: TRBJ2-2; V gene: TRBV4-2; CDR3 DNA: TGTGCCAGCAGCCCGCGACTGAGCATCACCGGGGAGCTGTTTTTT; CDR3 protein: CASSPRLSITGELFF
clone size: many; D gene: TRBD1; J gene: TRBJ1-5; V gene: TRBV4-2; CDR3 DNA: TGTGCCAGCAGCCAAGAAGGGGGACAGTCCAATCAGCCCCAGCATTTT; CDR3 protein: CASSQEGGQSNQPQHF
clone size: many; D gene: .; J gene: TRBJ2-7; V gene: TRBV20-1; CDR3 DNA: TGCAGTGCTAGCGTCTACGAGCAGTACTTC; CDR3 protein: CSASVYEQYF
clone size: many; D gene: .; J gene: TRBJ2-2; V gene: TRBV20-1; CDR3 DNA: TGCAGTGCTAGAGTGGACGGTAACACCGGGGAGCTGTTTTTT; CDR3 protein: CSARVDGNTGELFF
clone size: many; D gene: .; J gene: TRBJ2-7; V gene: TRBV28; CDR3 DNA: TGTGCCAGCAGCACCGCATCTCTATCCTACGAGCAGTACTTC; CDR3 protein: CASSTASLSYEQYF
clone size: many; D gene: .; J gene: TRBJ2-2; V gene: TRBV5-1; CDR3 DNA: TGCGCCAGCAGCTTGGCCGCAGGACGGACCGGGGAGCTGTTTTTT; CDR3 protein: CASSLAAGRTGELFF
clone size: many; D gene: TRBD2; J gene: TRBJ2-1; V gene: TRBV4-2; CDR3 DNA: TGTGCCAGCAGCCACCATCTAGCGGCCGTCTACAATGAGCAGTTCTTC; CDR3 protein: CASSHHLAAVYNEQFF
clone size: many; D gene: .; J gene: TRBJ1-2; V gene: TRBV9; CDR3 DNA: TGTGCCAGCACCGTCAGAGTGGGTGGCTACACCTTC; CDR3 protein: CASTVRVGGYTF
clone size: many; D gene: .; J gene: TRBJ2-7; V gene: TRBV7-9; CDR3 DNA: TGTGCCAGCAGCTTGGAAGGGTCGGTCTACGAGCAGTACTTC; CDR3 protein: CASSLEGSVYEQYF
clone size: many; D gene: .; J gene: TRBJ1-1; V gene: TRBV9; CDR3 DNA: TGTGCCAGCAGCGACCGAGAGTACACTGAAGCTTTCTTT; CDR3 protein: CASSDREYTEAFF
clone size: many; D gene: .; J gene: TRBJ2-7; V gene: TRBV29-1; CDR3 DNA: TGCAGCGTTGAGATGGAGAGCTCCTACGAGCAGTACTTC; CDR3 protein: CSVEMESSYEQYF
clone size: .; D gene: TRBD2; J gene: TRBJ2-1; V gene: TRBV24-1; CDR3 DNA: TGTGCCACCAGTGATTTGAGGACTAGCGGGAGTAGGAATGAGCAGTTCTTC; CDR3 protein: CATSDLRTSGSRNEQFF
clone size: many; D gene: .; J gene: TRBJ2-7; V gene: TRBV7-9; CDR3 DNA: TGTGCCAGCAGCTTACCTTATACCATGGGCAGGGCCTACGAGCAGTACTTC; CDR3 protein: CASSLPYTMGRAYEQYF
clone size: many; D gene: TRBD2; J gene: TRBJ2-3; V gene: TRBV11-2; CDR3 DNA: TGTGCCAGCAGCGGAAAACCGGGACTAGAAGCAGATACGCAGTATTTT; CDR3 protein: CASSGKPGLEADTQYF
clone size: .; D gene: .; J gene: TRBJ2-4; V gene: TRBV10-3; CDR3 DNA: TGTGCCATCTCCCCGGGGGACCTAGCCAAAAACATTCAGTACTTC; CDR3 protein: CAISPGDLAKNIQYF
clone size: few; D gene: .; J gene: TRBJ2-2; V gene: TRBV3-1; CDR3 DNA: TGTGCCAGCAGGGAGCGGGCCTTGACCGGGGAGCTGTTTTTT; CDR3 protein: CASRERALTGELFF
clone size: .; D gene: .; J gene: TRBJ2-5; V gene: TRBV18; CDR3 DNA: TGTGCCAGCTCACCACCGGGGGAGACCCAGTACTTC; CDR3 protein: CASSPPGETQYF
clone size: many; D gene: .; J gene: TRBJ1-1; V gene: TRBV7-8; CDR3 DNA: TGTGCCAGCAGCTTAAGTCCGATGGGGCAGCCTGAAGCTTTCTTT; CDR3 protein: CASSLSPMGQPEAFF
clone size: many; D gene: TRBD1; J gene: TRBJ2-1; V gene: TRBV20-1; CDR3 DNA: TGCAGTGCTAGATGGAGGACAGGGGGCTACAATGAGCAGTTCTTC; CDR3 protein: CSARWRTGGYNEQFF